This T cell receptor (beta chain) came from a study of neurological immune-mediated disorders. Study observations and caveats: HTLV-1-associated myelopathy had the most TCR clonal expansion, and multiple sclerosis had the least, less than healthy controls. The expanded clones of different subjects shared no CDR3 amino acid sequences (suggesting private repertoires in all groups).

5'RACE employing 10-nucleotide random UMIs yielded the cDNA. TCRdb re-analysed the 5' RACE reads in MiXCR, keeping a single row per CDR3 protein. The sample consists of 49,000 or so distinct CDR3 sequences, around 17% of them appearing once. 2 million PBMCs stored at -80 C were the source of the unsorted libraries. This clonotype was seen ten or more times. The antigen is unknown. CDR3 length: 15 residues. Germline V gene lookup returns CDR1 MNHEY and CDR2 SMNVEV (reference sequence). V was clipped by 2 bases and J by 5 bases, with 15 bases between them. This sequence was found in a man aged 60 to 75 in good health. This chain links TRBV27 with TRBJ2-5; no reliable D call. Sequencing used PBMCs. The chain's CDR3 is CASSLKLSLPETQYF. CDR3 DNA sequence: TGTGCCAGCAGTTTAAAGTTGAGTCTACCGGAGACCCAGTACTTC.